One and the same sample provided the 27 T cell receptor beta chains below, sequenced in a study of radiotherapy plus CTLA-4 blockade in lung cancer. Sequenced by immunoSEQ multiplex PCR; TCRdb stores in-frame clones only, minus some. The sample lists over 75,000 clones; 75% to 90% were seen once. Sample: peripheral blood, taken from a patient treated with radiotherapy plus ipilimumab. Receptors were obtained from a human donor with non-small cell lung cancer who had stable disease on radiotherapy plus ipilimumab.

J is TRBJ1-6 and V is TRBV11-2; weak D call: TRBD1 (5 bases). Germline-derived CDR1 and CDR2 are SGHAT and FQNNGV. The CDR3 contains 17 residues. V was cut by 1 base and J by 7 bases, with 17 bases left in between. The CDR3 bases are TGTGCCAGCAGCTTAGGGCAGGGTTGGCTGGAGAATTCACCCCTCCACTTT. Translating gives CASSLGQGWLENSPLHF.

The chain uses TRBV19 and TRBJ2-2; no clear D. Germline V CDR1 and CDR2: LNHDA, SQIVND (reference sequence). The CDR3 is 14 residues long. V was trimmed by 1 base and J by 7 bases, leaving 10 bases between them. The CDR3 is CASSIVRVHGELFF. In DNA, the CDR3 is TGTGCCAGTAGTATAGTACGGGTGCACGGGGAGCTGTTTTTT.

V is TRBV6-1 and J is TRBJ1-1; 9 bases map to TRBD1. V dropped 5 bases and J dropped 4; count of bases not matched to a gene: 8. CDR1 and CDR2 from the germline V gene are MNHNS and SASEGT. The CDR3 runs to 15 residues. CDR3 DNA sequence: TGTGCCAGCAGTCCCGGGACAGGGATCGGCACTGAAGCTTTCTTT. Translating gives CASSPGTGIGTEAFF.

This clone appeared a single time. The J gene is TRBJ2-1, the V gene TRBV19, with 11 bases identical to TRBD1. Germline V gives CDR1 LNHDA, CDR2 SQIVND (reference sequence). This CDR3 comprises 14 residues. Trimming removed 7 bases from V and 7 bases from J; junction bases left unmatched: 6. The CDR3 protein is CASIRDRGTNEQFF. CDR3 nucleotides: TGTGCCAGTATCCGGGACAGGGGGACAAATGAGCAGTTCTTC.

In DNA form, the CDR3 reads TGTGCCAGCAGCTTGGTCGACCGGATGAGAACCGGGGAGCTGTTTTTT. Translation: CASSLVDRMRTGELFF. The genes are TRBV5-6 and TRBJ2-2; D not certain. Germline V gene data show CDR1 as SGHDT and CDR2 as YYEEEE. The CDR3 has 16 residues. The V and J ends lost 0 bases and 5 bases respectively, with 14 bases between them.

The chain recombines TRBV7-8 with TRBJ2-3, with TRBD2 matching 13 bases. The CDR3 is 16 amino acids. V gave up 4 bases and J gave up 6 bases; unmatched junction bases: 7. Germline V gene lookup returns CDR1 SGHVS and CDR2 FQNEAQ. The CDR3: CASSSKGLAGADTQYF. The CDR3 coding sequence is TGTGCCAGCAGCTCTAAAGGACTAGCGGGGGCGGATACGCAGTATTTT. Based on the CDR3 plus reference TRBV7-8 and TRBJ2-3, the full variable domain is GAGVSQSPRYKVAKRGQDVALRCDPISGHVSLFWYQQALGQGPEFLTYFQNEAQLDKSGLPSDRFFAERPEGSVSTLKIQRTQQEDSAVYLCASSSKGLAGADTQYFGPGTRLTVL.

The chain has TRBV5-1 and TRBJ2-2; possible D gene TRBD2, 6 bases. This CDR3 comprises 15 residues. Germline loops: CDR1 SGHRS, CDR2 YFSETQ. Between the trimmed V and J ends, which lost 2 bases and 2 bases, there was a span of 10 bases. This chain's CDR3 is CASSLAGPNTGELFF. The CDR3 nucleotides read TGCGCCAGCAGCTTAGCGGGCCCCAACACCGGGGAGCTGTTTTTT.

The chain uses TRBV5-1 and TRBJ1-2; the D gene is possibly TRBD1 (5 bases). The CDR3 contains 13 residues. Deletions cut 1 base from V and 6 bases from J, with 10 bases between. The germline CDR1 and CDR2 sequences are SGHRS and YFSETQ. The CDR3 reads CASSLQGNDGYTF. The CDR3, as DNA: TGCGCCAGCAGCTTGCAGGGAAATGATGGCTACACCTTC. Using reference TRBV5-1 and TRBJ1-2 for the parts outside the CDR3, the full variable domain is KAGVTQTPRYLIKTRGQQVTLSCSPISGHRSVSWYQQTPGQGLQFLFEYFSETQRNKGNFPGRFSGRQFSNSRSEMNVSTLELGDSALYLCASSLQGNDGYTFGSGTRLTVV.

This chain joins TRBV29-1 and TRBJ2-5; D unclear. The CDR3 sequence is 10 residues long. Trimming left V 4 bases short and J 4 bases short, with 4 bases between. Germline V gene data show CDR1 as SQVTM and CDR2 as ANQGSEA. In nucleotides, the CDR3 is TGCAGCGTTGTCTCAGAGACCCAGTACTTC. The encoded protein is CSVVSETQYF.

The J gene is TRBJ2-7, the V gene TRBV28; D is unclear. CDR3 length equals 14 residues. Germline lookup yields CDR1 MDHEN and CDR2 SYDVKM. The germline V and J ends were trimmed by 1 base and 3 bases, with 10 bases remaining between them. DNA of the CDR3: TGTGCCAGCAGTTTATCACCCGGAGACTACGAGCAGTACTTC. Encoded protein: CASSLSPGDYEQYF.

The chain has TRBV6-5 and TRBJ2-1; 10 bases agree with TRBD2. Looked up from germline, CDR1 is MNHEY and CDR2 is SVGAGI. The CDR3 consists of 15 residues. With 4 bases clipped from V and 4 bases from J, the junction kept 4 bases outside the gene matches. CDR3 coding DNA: TGTGCCAGCAGTTCCGGACTAGCGGATTACAATGAGCAGTTCTTC. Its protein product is CASSSGLADYNEQFF.

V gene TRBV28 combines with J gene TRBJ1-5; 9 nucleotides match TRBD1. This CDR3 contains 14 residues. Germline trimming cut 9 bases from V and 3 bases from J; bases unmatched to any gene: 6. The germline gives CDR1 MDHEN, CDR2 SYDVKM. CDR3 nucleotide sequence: TGTGCCAGTGACAGGGGGATTACCAATCAGCCCCAGCATTTT. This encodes CASDRGITNQPQHF.

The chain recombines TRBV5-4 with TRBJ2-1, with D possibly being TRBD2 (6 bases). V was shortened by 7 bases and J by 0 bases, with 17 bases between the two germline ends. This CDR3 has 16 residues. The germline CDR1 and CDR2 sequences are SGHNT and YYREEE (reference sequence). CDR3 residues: CASLPGGPSSYNEQFF. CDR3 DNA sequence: TGTGCCAGCCTACCTGGAGGGCCGAGCTCCTACAATGAGCAGTTCTTC. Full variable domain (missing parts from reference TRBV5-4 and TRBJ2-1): ETGVTQSPTHLIKTRGQQVTLRCSSQSGHNTVSWYQQALGQGPQFIFQYYREEENGRGNFPPRFSGLQFPNYSSELNVNALELDDSALYLCASLPGGPSSYNEQFFGPGTRLTVL.

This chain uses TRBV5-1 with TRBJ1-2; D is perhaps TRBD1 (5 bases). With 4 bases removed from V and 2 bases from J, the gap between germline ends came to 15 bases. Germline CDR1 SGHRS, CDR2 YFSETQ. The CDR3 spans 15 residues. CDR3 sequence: CASSTGPRENYGYTF. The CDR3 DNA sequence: TGCGCCAGCAGCACGGGGCCCCGGGAAAACTATGGCTACACCTTC.

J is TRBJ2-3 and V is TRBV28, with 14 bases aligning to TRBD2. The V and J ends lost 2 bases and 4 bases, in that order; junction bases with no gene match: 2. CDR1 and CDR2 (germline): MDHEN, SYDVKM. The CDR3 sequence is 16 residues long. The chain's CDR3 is CASSLAGLAGADTQYF. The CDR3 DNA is TGTGCCAGCAGTTTAGCGGGACTAGCGGGGGCAGATACGCAGTATTTT.

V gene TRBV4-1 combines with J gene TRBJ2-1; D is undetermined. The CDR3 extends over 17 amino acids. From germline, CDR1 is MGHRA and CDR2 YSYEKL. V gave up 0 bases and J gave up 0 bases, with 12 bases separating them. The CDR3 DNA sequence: TGCGCCAGCAGCCAAGATCTAGTCGTAAGCTCCTACAATGAGCAGTTCTTC. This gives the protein CASSQDLVVSSYNEQFF.

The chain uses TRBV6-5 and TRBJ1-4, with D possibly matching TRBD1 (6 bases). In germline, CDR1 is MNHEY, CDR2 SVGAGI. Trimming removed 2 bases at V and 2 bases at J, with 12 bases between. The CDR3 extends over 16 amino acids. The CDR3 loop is CASSYRGLGTNEKLFF. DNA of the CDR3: TGTGCCAGCAGTTACCGGGGGCTGGGTACTAATGAAAAACTGTTTTTT.

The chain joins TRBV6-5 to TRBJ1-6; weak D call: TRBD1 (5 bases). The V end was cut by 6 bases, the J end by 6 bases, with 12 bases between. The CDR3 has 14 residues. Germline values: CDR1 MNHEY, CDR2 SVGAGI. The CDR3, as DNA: TGTGCCAGCAGCGGCGGGACGGGTAATTCACCCCTCCACTTT. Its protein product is CASSGGTGNSPLHF.

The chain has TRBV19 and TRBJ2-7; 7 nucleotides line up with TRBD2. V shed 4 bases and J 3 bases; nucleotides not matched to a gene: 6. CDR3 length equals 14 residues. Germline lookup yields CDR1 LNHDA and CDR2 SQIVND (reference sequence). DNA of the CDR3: TGTGCCAGTAGTAGCGGGAGAATGCTCTACGAGCAGTACTTC. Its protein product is CASSSGRMLYEQYF.

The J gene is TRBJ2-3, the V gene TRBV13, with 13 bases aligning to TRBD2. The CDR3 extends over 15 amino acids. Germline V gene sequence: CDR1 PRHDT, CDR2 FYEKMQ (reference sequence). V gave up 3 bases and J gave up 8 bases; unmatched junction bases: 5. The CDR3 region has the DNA TGTGCCAGCAGCTTCTGGACTAGCGGGAGTGGTACGCAGTATTTT. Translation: CASSFWTSGSGTQYF.

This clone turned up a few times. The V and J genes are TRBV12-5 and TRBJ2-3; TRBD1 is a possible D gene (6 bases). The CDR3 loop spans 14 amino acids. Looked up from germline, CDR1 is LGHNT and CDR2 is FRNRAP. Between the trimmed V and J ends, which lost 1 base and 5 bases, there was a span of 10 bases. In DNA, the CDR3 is TGTGCTAGTGGTTTGGACAGGGCCGTAGATACGCAGTATTTT. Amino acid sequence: CASGLDRAVDTQYF.

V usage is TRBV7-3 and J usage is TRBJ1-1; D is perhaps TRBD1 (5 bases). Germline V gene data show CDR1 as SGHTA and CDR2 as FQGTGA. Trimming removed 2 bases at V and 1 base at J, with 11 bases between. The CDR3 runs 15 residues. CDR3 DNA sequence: TGTGCCAGCAGCTTATTACCAGGGACGAACACTGAAGCTTTCTTT. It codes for CASSLLPGTNTEAFF. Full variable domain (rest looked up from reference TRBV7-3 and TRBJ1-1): GAGVSQTPSNKVTEKGKYVELRCDPISGHTALYWYRQSLGQGPEFLIYFQGTGAADDSGLPNDRFFAVRPEGSVSTLKIQRTERGDSAVYLCASSLLPGTNTEAFFGQGTRLTVV.

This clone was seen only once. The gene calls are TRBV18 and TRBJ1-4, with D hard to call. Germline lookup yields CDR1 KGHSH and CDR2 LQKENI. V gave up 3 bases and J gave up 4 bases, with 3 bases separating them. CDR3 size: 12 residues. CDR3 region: CASSPGNEKLFF. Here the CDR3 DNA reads TGTGCCAGCTCACCTGGTAATGAAAAACTGTTTTTT.

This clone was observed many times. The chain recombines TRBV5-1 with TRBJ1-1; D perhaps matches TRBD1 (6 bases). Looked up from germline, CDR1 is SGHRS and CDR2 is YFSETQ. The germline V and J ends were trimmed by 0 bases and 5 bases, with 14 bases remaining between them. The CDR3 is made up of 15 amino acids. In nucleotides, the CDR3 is TGCGCCAGCAGCTTGGAGGGGGGGCGTCTTACTGAAGCTTTCTTT. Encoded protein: CASSLEGGRLTEAFF.

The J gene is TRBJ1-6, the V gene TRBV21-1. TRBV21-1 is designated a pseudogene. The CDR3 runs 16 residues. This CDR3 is CASLGGAAINNSPLHF. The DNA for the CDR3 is TGTGCCAGCCTAGGGGGGGCAGCTATCAATAATTCACCCCTCCACTTT.

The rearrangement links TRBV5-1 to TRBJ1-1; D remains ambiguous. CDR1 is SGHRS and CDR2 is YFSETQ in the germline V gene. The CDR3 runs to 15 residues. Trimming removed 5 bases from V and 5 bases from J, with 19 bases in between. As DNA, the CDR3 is TGCGCCAGCAGTACTGGTGGAACGGAGGAAACTGAAGCTTTCTTT. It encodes CASSTGGTEETEAFF.

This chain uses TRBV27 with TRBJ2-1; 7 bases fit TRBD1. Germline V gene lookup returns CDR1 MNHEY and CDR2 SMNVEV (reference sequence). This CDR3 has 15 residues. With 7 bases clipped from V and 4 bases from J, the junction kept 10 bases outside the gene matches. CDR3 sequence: CASIQQGTQYNEQFF. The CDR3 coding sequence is TGTGCCAGCATTCAACAGGGGACACAGTACAATGAGCAGTTCTTC.